The T cell receptor (beta chain) under discussion was sequenced for a study of shared clonotypes between healthy human individuals (dated by TCRdb to about 2020). Concerning the study at large: The cohort included three men and a couple of women between 18 and 49 years of age. For each donor, CD4 naive and CD4 memory were each run on three plates, CD8 naive on two plates, and CD8 memory on one plate. Blood TCR repertoires of about five healthy adults were deeply sequenced to estimate repertoire size and the extent of clonotype sharing between individuals. Different laboratories and diverse techniques were used to prepare libraries and sequence TCR repertoires, to increase sequencing depth and limit assay-specific biases. Between about 0.8 and 9.5 billion PBMCs per donor were obtained by leukapheresis.

Donors were healthy HIV-negative adults with no recently reported acute infections or vaccinations. Every donor was a Caucasian adult living in Nashville, Tennessee, USA. CD4+ T cells were enriched by magnetic negative selection, after which naive cells were positively selected on CD45RA and the negative fraction was taken as the memory subset. Blood was collected by leukapheresis, and PBMCs were isolated by Ficoll-Histopaque density gradient centrifugation and then cryopreserved in liquid nitrogen vapor phase. Analytical flow cytometry was used to check the purity and quantity of each magnetically sorted T cell population. Genomic DNA was isolated from each sorted fraction and quantified by UV absorbance on a Nanodrop 2000c. Using the deep immunoSEQ assay, multiplex PCR amplified TCR CDR3 regions from genomic DNA. For each cell subset, the extracted genomic DNA was distributed evenly across all wells of several immunoSEQ 96-well plates, and each plate served as one replicate. Each replicate PCR for sorted subsets received around 210 ng genomic DNA, equal to some 32,000 T cell genomes. Purified libraries were quantified with a Qubit 3.0 fluorometer, sized on a Bioanalyzer 2100, and re-quantified with the KAPA Library Quantification kit. A separate single-read 150-cycle Illumina NextSeq 550 flow cell was used to sequence each immunoSEQ 96-well plate. For the original study's pipeline: Because only junctional sequences without quality scores were contained in the immunoSEQ output, filtering matching that applied to full-length reads could not be performed. To assign V/J genes and CDR3, sequences were annotated against IMGT germline references using PyIR, a Python wrapper for IgBLAST v1.9. Reads were filtered out if the reads had weak V/J assignments (E-value above 1e-6), no CDR3, stop codons, out-of-frame junctions, or ambiguous translated residues. V3J clonotypes were defined by identical inferred V gene, J gene, and CDR3 amino acid sequence. The percentage overlap between two repertoires was calculated by dividing the number of shared unique clonotypes by the size of the smaller repertoire. Three approaches were used to assess repertoire richness: RTK rarefaction, the Chao1 estimator, and Recon v2.1 estimates of unobserved clonotypes. For all TCRbeta clonotypes obtained by the gDNA method from a few donors, generation probabilities were computed with OLGA. TCRdb holds this immuneACCESS table with in-frame rearrangements only. Some clones are missing; in checked studies, unresolved V genes explain under half, and the rest has no known cause. V and J calls and clone size are copied from that table; D and trimming were computed from the DNA. In this sample the table shows a few million clones, approximately 90% of which occur a single time. The ten largest clonotypes hold 0.37% of the sample.

Germline trimming: 5 bases from V, 0 bases from J; junction bases outside gene matches: 4. The germline V gene yields SNHLY for CDR1 and FYNNEI for CDR2. There are 16 amino acids in the CDR3, from cysteine to phenylalanine inclusive. The sequence is cut down to CDR3 DNA, 48 bases in frame from base 1. Concerning this clone itself: Its antigen target is currently unknown. No base quality information exists; no much larger clone differs at one position.

Results and caveats for the whole study, not just this receptor: Pairwise subsampling led to the expectation that sequencing depth would affect the degree of clonotype sharing among donors. Larger estimated clonotype richness was generally found for naive subsets than for memory subsets. The genetic and exposure-history diversity represented was limited by the small number of donors. Only blood was sampled, and tissue TCR repertoires likely differ from those in blood. Compared with non-shared clonotypes, clonotypes shared by all four sorted-subset donors had higher generation probabilities. Sharing across a few donors was observed for roughly 5.4% of naive CD4, 3% to 3.5% of naive CD8, 2% to 2.5% of memory CD4, and around 0.4% of memory CD8 clonotypes. Incomplete sequencing was indicated by rarefaction of sorted-subset datasets, despite the large sequencing depth.

This TCR was sampled from a man between 18 and 29 years old in good health. Some clones in this sample may be carry-over from other donors' samples. Sequenced: naive CD4+ T cells from PBMCs. The sample's cell subset or site label, in plain terms: CD45RA+ positively selected. The V and J genes are TRBV2 and TRBJ1-4; 9 central nucleotides agree with TRBD1. CDR3 sequence: CASSRDRGATNEKLFF. The nucleotide sequence reads TGTGCCAGCAGTAGAGACAGGGGGGCAACTAATGAAAAACTGTTTTTT.